Following are 9 T cell receptor beta chains from one sample sequenced in a study of patients and donors after allogeneic stem cell transplantation. TCRdb ran MiXCR on the RT-PCR reads and lists one entry per CDR3 protein. Here the sample spans 70,000 or so distinct CDR3 sequences, about 25% being singletons. What was sequenced was blood, either unsorted or a sorted T cell fraction (not recorded which). The receptors come from a human donor who was either an allogeneic HSCT recipient or a stem cell or donor lymphocyte infusion donor (not recorded which). It is not recorded whose cells these are; they may come from a transplant donor.

This chain joins TRBV6-5 and TRBJ1-6; D remains unclear. Germline CDR1 reads MNHEY; CDR2 reads SVGAGI. V dropped 0 bases and J dropped 13 bases, with 10 bases sitting between them. This CDR3 has 13 residues. This chain's CDR3 is CASSYSIKPPLHF. The CDR3, as DNA: TGTGCCAGCAGTTACTCGATTAAGCCCCCCCTCCACTTT.

The chain recombines TRBV10-3 with TRBJ1-1; D not resolved. V was trimmed by 7 bases and J by 2 bases, leaving 11 bases between them. Germline-derived CDR1 and CDR2 are ENHRY and SYGVKD. This CDR3 has 13 amino acids. CDR3 residues: CAINEGPNTEAFF. CDR3 in DNA: TGTGCCATCAACGAGGGCCCAAACACTGAAGCTTTCTTT.

This chain connects TRBV5-8 to TRBJ1-2; TRBD1 is a possible D gene (6 bases). Germline V gives CDR1 SGHTS, CDR2 YDEGEE. The V gene lost 5 bases and the J gene lost 4 bases, with 21 bases spanning the gap. This CDR3 is 16 amino acids long. The CDR3 loop is CASRQYGGRRGYGYTF. The CDR3 DNA reads TGTGCCAGCAGGCAGTACGGGGGCCGACGGGGCTATGGCTACACCTTC.

This sequence joins TRBV5-1 and TRBJ2-1, with 7 bases that match TRBD1. V lost 0 bases and J lost 8; bases outside the gene matches: 8. CDR1 SGHRS and CDR2 YFSETQ come from the germline V gene. The CDR3 runs to 15 residues. The CDR3 loop is CASSLGQGIFDEQFF. CDR3 DNA sequence: TGCGCCAGCAGCTTGGGACAGGGTATATTTGATGAGCAGTTCTTC. Variable domain in full (rest from reference TRBV5-1 and TRBJ2-1): KAGVTQTPRYLIKTRGQQVTLSCSPISGHRSVSWYQQTPGQGLQFLFEYFSETQRNKGNFPGRFSGRQFSNSRSEMNVSTLELGDSALYLCASSLGQGIFDEQFFGPGTRLTVL.

The V call is TRBV20-1, the J call TRBJ2-3; 9 nucleotides align to TRBD2. The ends lost 4 bases at V and 4 bases at J; junction bases unmatched: 3. The CDR3 contains 13 residues. Germline loops: CDR1 DFQATT, CDR2 SNEGSKA (reference sequence). The CDR3 sequence: CSATGTSPDTQYF. CDR3 DNA sequence: TGCAGTGCTACCGGGACTAGCCCAGATACGCAGTATTTT.

This clonotype was counted a few times. V and J are TRBV4-3 and TRBJ1-2; 7 positions agree with TRBD1. V was pared by 3 bases and J by 2 bases, with 6 bases of the junction left unmatched. The CDR3 extends over 15 amino acids. The germline CDR1 and CDR2 sequences are LGHNA and YSLEER. In nucleotides, the CDR3 is TGCGCCAGCAGCCAGACGGGGACAGTCAACTATGGCTACACCTTC. This encodes CASSQTGTVNYGYTF.

This chain joins TRBV7-2 and TRBJ2-5, with 7 bases fitting TRBD1. The germline CDR1 and CDR2 sequences are SGHTA and FQGNSA. J was trimmed by 5 bases and V by 1 base; bases with no gene match: 10. There are 16 residues in the CDR3. CDR3 amino acids: CASSLVGTVNMETQYF. For the CDR3, the DNA is TGTGCCAGCAGCTTAGTGGGGACAGTGAATATGGAGACCCAGTACTTC.

V and J are TRBV9 and TRBJ2-3; 16 nucleotides align to TRBD2. V was clipped by 4 bases and J by 2 bases; unmatched bases: 10. CDR1 is SGDLS and CDR2 is YYNGEE in the germline V gene. This CDR3 is 19 amino acids long. Written as DNA, the CDR3 is TGTGCCAGCAGCCCCCCAAAAGGGACTAGCGGGAGGGTCACAGATACGCAGTATTTT. Its protein is CASSPPKGTSGRVTDTQYF.

The table lists this clonotype with a few counts. The chain couples TRBV12-3 or TRBV12-4 to TRBJ1-1; D unresolved. Deletions cut 2 bases from V and 4 bases from J, with 11 bases between. There are 14 residues in the CDR3. The CDR3 DNA follows: TGTGCCAGCAGTTTAAGGCTGGGGTCCACTGAAGCTTTCTTT. Translation: CASSLRLGSTEAFF.